This passage covers 21 T cell receptor beta chains from one sample sequenced in a study of neurological immune-mediated disorders. TCRdb re-called the 5' RACE reads with MiXCR, one entry per CDR3 protein. The table includes fewer than 40,000 distinct CDR3 sequences, approximately 5.2% detected once. Sequencing was done on a sample of CD4+ T cells from blood. The receptors were sampled from a woman in her forties or fifties in good health.

In its sample, this clonotype was seen a few times. This sequence may be a read error, since a much larger clone differs from it by one base. The chain joins TRBV29-1 to TRBJ1-5, with D perhaps TRBD1 (5 bases). V lost 3 bases, J lost 3 bases, and 9 bases lay in between. Germline lookup yields CDR1 SQVTM and CDR2 ANQGSEA. The CDR3 runs to 13 residues. The CDR3 reads CSVDLGVNQPQHF. As DNA, the CDR3 is TGCAGCGTTGACTTGGGGGTCAATCAGCCCCAGCATTTT.

This clonotype has ten or more counts. This rearrangement joins TRBV12-3 or TRBV12-4 to TRBJ2-2, with D maybe TRBD1 (5 bases). V shed 7 bases and J shed 3 bases, with 12 bases lying between them. The CDR3 is made up of 14 amino acids. CDR3 in amino acids: CASTGNRDTGELFF. DNA of the CDR3: TGTGCCAGCACAGGGAATAGAGACACCGGGGAGCTGTTTTTT.

This clonotype was picked up many times. This chain connects TRBV2 to TRBJ2-2; D remains ambiguous. The V and J ends lost 2 bases and 2 bases respectively, with 12 bases between them. The germline V gene has CDR1 SNHLY and CDR2 FYNNEI. The CDR3 is 16 amino acids. CDR3 region: CASSESVRTNTGELFF. As DNA, the CDR3 is TGTGCCAGCAGTGAATCGGTCAGGACCAACACCGGGGAGCTGTTTTTT.

The sample holds many counts of this clonotype. The J gene is TRBJ1-1, the V gene TRBV15; 7 positions match TRBD1. The junction had 11 bases not matched to a gene; V was cut back by 5 bases and J by 8 bases. The CDR3 contains 14 residues. In germline, CDR1 is LNHNV, CDR2 YYDKDF (reference sequence). This CDR3 is CATSPTHRGSEAFF. The CDR3, as DNA: TGTGCCACCAGCCCAACACACAGGGGATCGGAAGCTTTCTTT.

At least ten counts were recorded for this clonotype. The V call is TRBV7-2, the J call TRBJ2-4; 9 bases fit TRBD2. Germline CDR1 is SGHTA and CDR2 is FQGNSA. J lost 5 bases, V lost 3 bases, and 11 bases had no gene match. This CDR3 comprises 17 residues. CDR3 sequence reads: CASSLAPGGGVQNIQYF. The CDR3 coding sequence is TGTGCCAGCAGCTTGGCCCCGGGCGGGGGGGTTCAAAACATTCAGTACTTC.

This clonotype has more than one count but fewer than ten. The rearrangement links TRBV28 to TRBJ1-6; D unclear. V shed 3 bases and J shed 13 bases, with 10 bases lying between them. The CDR3 loop spans 12 amino acids. Germline V gene lookup returns CDR1 MDHEN and CDR2 SYDVKM. The CDR3 nucleotides read TGTGCCAGCAGTTTTTTGGAGGGCCCCCTCCACTTT. This translates into CASSFLEGPLHF.

The sample holds many counts of this clonotype. The chain recombines TRBV4-3 with TRBJ2-5; D is ambiguous. This CDR3 contains 14 residues. The V end was cut by 0 bases, the J end by 3 bases, with 8 bases between. Per the germline V gene, CDR1 is LGHNA and CDR2 is YSLEER. CDR3 in DNA: TGCGCCAGCAGCCAAGAACCAAGAAAAGAGACCCAGTACTTC. This codes for CASSQEPRKETQYF.

This clonotype is medium-sized within its sample. The chain employs TRBV29-1 and TRBJ2-5; 7 bases match TRBD2. The CDR3 runs to 13 residues. The V gene end was trimmed by 3 bases and the J gene end by 0 bases; junction bases not matched to a gene: 1. CDR1 and CDR2 (germline): SQVTM, ANQGSEA. The CDR3 here is CSVEGGDQETQYF. In DNA, the CDR3 is TGCAGCGTTGAGGGAGGGGACCAAGAGACCCAGTACTTC.

In its sample, this clonotype was seen many times. The gene calls are TRBV29-1 and TRBJ2-6; TRBD2 might be the D (5 bases). The V end lost 7 bases, the J end lost 2 bases, and 18 bases lay between the germline ends. CDR1 and CDR2 from the germline V gene are SQVTM and ANQGSEA. This CDR3 has 16 residues. The CDR3 sequence is CSGPGKRLPGANVLTF. The CDR3 DNA follows: TGCAGCGGCCCCGGGAAGAGGCTTCCTGGGGCCAACGTCCTGACTTTC.

This clonotype ranks as medium-sized (0.01 to 0.1%). The chain uses TRBV14 and TRBJ2-1; D might be TRBD1 or TRBD2, each matching 5 bases. V was pared by 8 bases and J by 4 bases, with 15 bases between. The germline gives CDR1 SGHDN, CDR2 FVKESK. This CDR3 has 14 amino acids. CDR3 sequence (DNA): TGTGCCAGCGCCGGGGCTAGCAAATACAATGAGCAGTTCTTC. Translation: CASAGASKYNEQFF.

In this sample, this clonotype turned up many times. Here the CDR3 reads CASSLEVAGGETQYF. In nucleotides, the CDR3 is TGTGCCAGCAGCTTAGAAGTTGCGGGAGGGGAGACCCAGTACTTC. The chain uses TRBV7-2 and TRBJ2-5, with TRBD2 matching 9 bases. The CDR3 totals 15 residues. V lost 1 base and J lost 5; bases outside the gene matches: 5. From germline, CDR1 is SGHTA and CDR2 FQGNSA. The whole variable domain, filled in from reference TRBV7-2 and TRBJ2-5, reads GAGVSQSPSNKVTEKGKDVELRCDPISGHTALYWYRQSLGQGLEFLIYFQGNSAPDKSGLPSDRFSAERTGGSVSTLTIQRTQQEDSAVYLCASSLEVAGGETQYFGPGTRLLVL.

This clonotype has a count of ten or more. V usage is TRBV11-1 and J usage is TRBJ1-1; TRBD1 agrees at 9 bases. Germline V gene data show CDR1 as SGHAT and CDR2 as FQDESV (reference sequence). CDR3 size: 16 residues. J lost 0 bases, V lost 5 bases, and 7 bases had no gene match. Written as DNA, the CDR3 is TGTGCCAGCAGCAACGGGGGACAGGGTATGAACACTGAAGCTTTCTTT. Translation: CASSNGGQGMNTEAFF.

This clonotype was recorded a few times. The genes are TRBV24-1 and TRBJ2-4; possibly TRBD1 or TRBD2 for D (5 bases each). Germline V gene data show CDR1 as KGHDR and CDR2 as SFDVKD. With 3 bases removed from V and 6 bases from J, the gap between germline ends came to 14 bases. The length of the CDR3 is 15 residues. The CDR3: CATSDKGRAGNIQYF. For the CDR3, the DNA is TGTGCCACCAGTGATAAAGGCAGGGCGGGAAACATTCAGTACTTC.

This clonotype came up many times. The chain joins TRBV24-1 to TRBJ2-5; D might be TRBD2 (5 bases). The CDR3 is made up of 15 amino acids. The germline gives CDR1 KGHDR, CDR2 SFDVKD. V was pared by 5 bases and J by 2 bases, with 14 bases between. CDR3 nucleotide sequence: TGTGCCACCAGTGTCCGAGGGAATGGGCAAGAGACCCAGTACTTC. This sequence encodes CATSVRGNGQETQYF.

In its sample, this clonotype was seen many times. The CDR3 here is CASRFDVGWDYGYTF. CDR3 in DNA: TGCGCCAGCAGGTTCGATGTGGGATGGGACTATGGCTACACCTTC. The chain has TRBV5-1 and TRBJ1-2, with D unresolved. The CDR3 runs to 15 residues. Looked up from germline, CDR1 is SGHRS and CDR2 is YFSETQ. V was pared by 5 bases and J by 3 bases, with 17 bases between.

This clonotype has at least ten counts. V usage is TRBV7-9 and J usage is TRBJ1-3; 8 bases are a match to TRBD1. The CDR3 has 16 residues. V was clipped by 5 bases and J by 3 bases; unmatched bases: 9. Germline CDR1 and CDR2: SEHNR and FQNEAQ (reference sequence). The CDR3, as DNA: TGTGCCAGCAGCAACTCCAGGGGGCTTATTGGAAACACCATATATTTT. Translation: CASSNSRGLIGNTIYF.

This clonotype has more than one count but fewer than ten. Here the CDR3 DNA reads TGTGCCAGCAGCCCCGGCAGGGGGGACTACGAGCAGTACTTC. It specifies CASSPGRGDYEQYF. The chain links TRBV4-2 to TRBJ2-7, with D possibly matching TRBD1 (7 bases). CDR3 length: 14 residues. CDR1 and CDR2 from the germline V gene are LGHNA and YNFKEQ. The V end was cut by 4 bases, the J end by 3 bases, with 13 bases between.

Ten or more counts support this clonotype. V usage is TRBV6-1 and J usage is TRBJ1-1; a possible D gene is TRBD1 (5 bases). Germline V CDR1 and CDR2: MNHNS, SASEGT. Trimming removed 11 bases at V and 6 bases at J, with 16 bases between. The CDR3 runs to 12 residues. The CDR3 DNA sequence: TGTGCCGTCAAAGAAGGAGGGGCTGAAGCTTTCTTT. Translating it yields CAVKEGGAEAFF.

In this sample, this clonotype turned up many times. V usage is TRBV11-2 and J usage is TRBJ2-1; D perhaps matches TRBD2 (5 bases). The V and J ends lost 3 bases and 0 bases respectively, with 15 bases between them. CDR3 length: 17 amino acids. From germline, CDR1 is SGHAT and CDR2 FQNNGV. This chain's CDR3 is CASSFRPGWSSYNEQFF. The CDR3 coding sequence is TGTGCCAGCAGCTTCAGGCCGGGGTGGAGCTCCTACAATGAGCAGTTCTTC. Supplemented by reference TRBV11-2 and TRBJ2-1, the full variable domain reads EAGVAQSPRYKIIEKRQSVAFWCNPISGHATLYWYQQILGQGPKLLIQFQNNGVVDDSQLPKDRFSAERLKGVDSTLKIQPAKLEDSAVYLCASSFRPGWSSYNEQFFGPGTRLTVL.

This clonotype was detected ten times or more. Its ends do not fully match the called genes, so a read error is possible. The rearrangement uses TRBV11-2 and TRBJ2-1, with 9 bases that match TRBD1. The CDR3 has 12 amino acids. Germline lookup yields CDR1 SGHAT and CDR2 FQNNGV. The CDR3 spells CASSPDRDRENF. As DNA, the CDR3 is TGTGCCAGCAGTCCGGACCGGGACAGGGAGAACTTC.

In this sample, this clonotype turned up many times. The CDR3 DNA follows: TGTGCCAGCAGTAGTTCCGGGACAGGGTATTCACCCCTCCACTTT. Residues: CASSSSGTGYSPLHF. The chain joins TRBV28 to TRBJ1-6; 9 bases map to TRBD1. The trim removed 5 bases at V and 8 bases at J, leaving 7 bases unmatched. The CDR3 is made up of 15 amino acids. Germline V gene data show CDR1 as MDHEN and CDR2 as SYDVKM.